This T cell receptor beta chain was sequenced during a study of cytomegalovirus exposure and HLA in healthy donors. Across the whole study: Findings of an earlier analysis included around 100 million unique TCR beta sequences from 200 million or so T cells. The study, taken as a whole, reports: Later analysis associated a missense DCLRE1C variant with TCR beta V- and J-gene trimming. In vitro work confirmed that three CMV-associated chains recognize CMV antigens. A classifier reportedly called cytomegalovirus status with high sensitivity and specificity.

V lost 0 bases to trimming and J lost 7 bases; unmatched junction nucleotides: 8. CDR1 is SGHNT and CDR2 is YYREEE in the germline V gene (reference sequence). This CDR3 has 16 residues. Comments on this clone: Its specificity is not known.

PCR was performed using 60 Vbeta and 13 Jbeta primers. Assay used: immunoSEQ multiplex PCR; TCRdb lists only in-frame clones, some missing. In total, the table holds 190,000 or so clones. The TCR was taken from a boy between 10 and 17 years old in good health and CMV-seronegative. The J gene is TRBJ1-4, the V gene TRBV5-4, with TRBD1 matching over 8 bases. The sequenced material came from PBMCs. DNA for the CDR3: TGTGCCAGCAGCTTGGAAGGCAGGGGGCGGAGTGAAAAACTGTTTTTT. Protein product: CASSLEGRGRSEKLFF.